This T cell receptor beta chain was identified during a study of T-cell memory formation after mild COVID-19 (dated by TCRdb to the early 2020s). Turning to the overall study: TCR sequence clusters from the two donors were found to be largely donor specific. In a couple of donors, T-cell clones that expanded and contracted after mild COVID-19 were followed by sequencing TCRalpha and TCRbeta repertoires longitudinally. The cohort comprised two young, previously healthy adult volunteers, one female and one male.

PBMCs were isolated by Ficoll-Paque density gradient centrifugation. Sequencing instrument: Illumina NovaSeq 6000. TCRalpha and TCRbeta cDNA libraries were constructed by 5'RACE with constant-segment primers, with sample barcodes and unique molecular identifiers being introduced. RNA was extracted from every sample with Trizol reagent. Libraries were amplified in two PCR steps, with a second sample barcode and Illumina TruSeq adapters added in the second step. Sequencing of libraries was performed on an Illumina NovaSeq with 2 x 150 bp paired-end reads. The authors processed their data as follows. With migec v1.2.7, reads were demultiplexed and then collapsed into UMI-guided consensus sequences. Using mixcr v2.1.11, UMI consensuses were aligned to TRA and TRB V and J templates and then assembled into clonotypes. Expanded or contracted clonotypes were those called significant by both edgeR and NoisET, with noise models trained on biological replicates. For edgeR calls, the thresholds were a false discovery rate-adjusted p below 0.01 and a log2 fold-change of 1. As an exploratory analysis of dynamics, max-normalized trajectories of the 1000 most abundant clonotypes were examined with PCA combined with hierarchical clustering. Separately sequenced CD4+ and CD8+ repertoires were used to assign a CD4 or CD8 phenotype to each responding clone. Using fastp at Q25 and MiXCR, TCRdb reprocessed the public reads and kept productive beta chains. CDR3 protein sequences are deduplicated, and each keeps its most common genes and DNA. The authors' filters were not applied to this entry. For this sample there are some 130,000 distinct CDR3 sequences; roughly 6% appear just once. 2% to 2.5% of the sample goes to the ten largest clones.

On the study overall, not on this receptor specifically: Only a couple of mild cases were covered by the study, and larger cohorts that include severe cases with pre-infection samples were considered necessary. Clones that contracted from day 15 to 85 showed balanced CD4/CD8 phenotypes, whereas a second wave of clones that expanded from day 15 to 37 leaned towards CD4+. SARS-CoV-2 specificity of the second-wave clones peaking on day 37 was not confirmed. The detection of some responding clones in pre-infection memory suggests that pre-existing cross-reactive memory T cells joined the SARS-CoV-2 response. Contracting CD4+ clones appeared mostly in the CM and EM memory subsets, whereas CD8+ clones were enriched in EMRA.

Looking up the germline V gene yields CDR1 LGHNA and CDR2 YSLEER. The CDR3 has 17 amino acids, counting the end cysteine and phenylalanine. The DNA shown is the 51-base CDR3, in frame from base 1. V is cut by 0 bases and J by 0 bases, and the space between the germline ends is 11 bases. With respect to this clonotype: No antigen is known for it. There are no base qualities to consult, and no much larger clone falls within one base.

This clonotype was obtained from an adult woman who had mild COVID-19 (a few samples of this study predate the infection). The sample titles of this study are shuffled in the database, so cell type and time point are left out; the donor was told from shared clones. Sequences were obtained from PBMCs or a T cell subset sorted from them (not recorded which). The chain was built from TRBV4-3 and TRBJ1-4; D gene: possibly TRBD1, on 5 matching bases. The CDR3 region reads CASSQDPGHATNEKLFF. The sequence in DNA is TGCGCCAGCAGCCAAGATCCGGGGCACGCAACTAATGAAAAACTGTTTTTT.